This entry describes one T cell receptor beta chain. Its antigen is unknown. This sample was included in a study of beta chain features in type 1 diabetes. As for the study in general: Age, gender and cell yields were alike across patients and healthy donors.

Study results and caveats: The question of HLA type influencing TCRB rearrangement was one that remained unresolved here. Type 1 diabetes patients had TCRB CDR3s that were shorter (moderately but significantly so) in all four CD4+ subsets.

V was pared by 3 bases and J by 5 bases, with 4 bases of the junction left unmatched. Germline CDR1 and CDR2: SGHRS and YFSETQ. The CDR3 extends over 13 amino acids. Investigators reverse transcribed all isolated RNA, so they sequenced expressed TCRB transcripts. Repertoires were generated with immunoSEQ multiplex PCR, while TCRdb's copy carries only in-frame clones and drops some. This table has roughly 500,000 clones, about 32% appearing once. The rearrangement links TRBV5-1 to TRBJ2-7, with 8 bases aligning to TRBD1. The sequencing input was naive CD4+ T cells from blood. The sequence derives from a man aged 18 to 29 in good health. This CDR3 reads CASSSTGGHEQYF. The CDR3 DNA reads TGCGCCAGCAGCTCCACAGGGGGACACGAGCAGTACTTC.